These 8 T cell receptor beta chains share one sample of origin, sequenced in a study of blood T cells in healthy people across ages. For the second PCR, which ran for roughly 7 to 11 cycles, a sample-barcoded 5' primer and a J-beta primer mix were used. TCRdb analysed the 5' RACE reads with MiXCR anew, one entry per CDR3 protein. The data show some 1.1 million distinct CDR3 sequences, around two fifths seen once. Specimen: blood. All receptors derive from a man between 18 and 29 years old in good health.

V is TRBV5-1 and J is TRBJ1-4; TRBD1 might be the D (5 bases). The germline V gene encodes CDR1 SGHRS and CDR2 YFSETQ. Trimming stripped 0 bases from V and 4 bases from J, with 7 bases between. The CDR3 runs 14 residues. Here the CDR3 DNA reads TGCGCCAGCAGCTTGGCCGACAGTAATGAAAAACTGTTTTTT. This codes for CASSLADSNEKLFF.

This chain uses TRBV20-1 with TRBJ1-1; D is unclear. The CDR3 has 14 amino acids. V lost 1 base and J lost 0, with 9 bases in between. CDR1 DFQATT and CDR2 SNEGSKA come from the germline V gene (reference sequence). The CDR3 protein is CSARVASMNTEAFF. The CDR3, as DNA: TGCAGTGCTAGAGTTGCCAGTATGAACACTGAAGCTTTCTTT.

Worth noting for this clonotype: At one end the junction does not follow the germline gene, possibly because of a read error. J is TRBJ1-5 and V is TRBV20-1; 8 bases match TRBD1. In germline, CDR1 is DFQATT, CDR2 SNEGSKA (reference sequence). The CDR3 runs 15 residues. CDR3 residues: CSARPDGQGNQPRHF. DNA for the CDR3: TGCAGTGCTAGACCCGACGGACAGGGCAATCAGCCCCGGCATTTT.

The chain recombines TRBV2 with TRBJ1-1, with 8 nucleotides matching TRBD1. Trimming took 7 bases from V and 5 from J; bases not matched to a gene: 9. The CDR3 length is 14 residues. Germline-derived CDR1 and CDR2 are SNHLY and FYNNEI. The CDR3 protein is CASMDRVLGTEAFF. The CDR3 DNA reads TGTGCCAGCATGGACAGGGTACTTGGGACTGAAGCTTTCTTT.

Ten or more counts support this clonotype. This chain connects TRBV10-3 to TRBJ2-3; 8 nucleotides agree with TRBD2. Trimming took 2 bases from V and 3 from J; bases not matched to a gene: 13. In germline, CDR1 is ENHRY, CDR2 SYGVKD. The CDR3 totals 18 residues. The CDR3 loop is CAISELRIVAGGTDTQYF. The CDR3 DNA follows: TGTGCCATCAGTGAGCTGAGGATCGTTGCGGGGGGAACAGATACGCAGTATTTT.

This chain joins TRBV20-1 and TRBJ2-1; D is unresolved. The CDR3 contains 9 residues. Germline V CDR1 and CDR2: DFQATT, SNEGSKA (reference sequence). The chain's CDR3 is CVEWDEQFF. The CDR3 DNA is TGCGTTGAGTGGGATGAGCAGTTCTTC.

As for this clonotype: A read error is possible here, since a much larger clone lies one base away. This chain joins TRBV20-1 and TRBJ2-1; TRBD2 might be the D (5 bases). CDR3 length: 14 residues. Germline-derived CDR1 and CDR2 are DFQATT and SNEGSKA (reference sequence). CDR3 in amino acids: CNAGTSGKRNEQFF. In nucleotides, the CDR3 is TGCAATGCGGGCACTAGTGGTAAGCGCAATGAGCAGTTCTTC.

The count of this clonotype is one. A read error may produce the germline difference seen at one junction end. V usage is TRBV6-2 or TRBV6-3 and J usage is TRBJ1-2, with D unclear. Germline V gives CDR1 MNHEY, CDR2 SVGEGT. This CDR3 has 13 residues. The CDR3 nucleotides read TGTGCCAGCAGTGACTCGAAAGGGCCTGGCTACACCTTC. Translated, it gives CASSDSKGPGYTF.